This T cell receptor beta chain was sequenced in a study of T cells in localized non-small cell lung cancer. Whole-study results and caveats: Greater T cell density in blood accompanied longer overall survival. Heterogeneity stays possible, as sequencing covered only one tumor region. There were a median around 59 of the top 100 tumor clones appearing in adjacent lung. Among the tissues sampled, uninvolved adjacent lung had the highest T cell clonality, above tumor.

The protocol was immunoSEQ multiplex PCR, while the TCRdb copy is restricted to in-frame clones and leaves out a portion. Counted here are 35,000 to 50,000 clones, roughly 83% occurring once; the ten biggest clones make up less than 45%. This CDR3 has 12 amino acids. V was pared by 6 bases and J by 4 bases, with 10 bases between. Germline lookup yields CDR1 MNHNS and CDR2 SASEGT. A note on this clone: The antigen remains unidentified.

The V and J genes are TRBV6-1 and TRBJ2-7; TRBD1 might be the D (5 bases). This receptor was taken from a woman aged 35-75 years with stage II squamous cell lung carcinoma. This specimen was PBMCs, taken before any cancer treatment. The CDR3 region has the DNA TGTGCCAGCAGGACAGAAGCATACGAGCAGTACGTC. Protein sequence: CASRTEAYEQYV.